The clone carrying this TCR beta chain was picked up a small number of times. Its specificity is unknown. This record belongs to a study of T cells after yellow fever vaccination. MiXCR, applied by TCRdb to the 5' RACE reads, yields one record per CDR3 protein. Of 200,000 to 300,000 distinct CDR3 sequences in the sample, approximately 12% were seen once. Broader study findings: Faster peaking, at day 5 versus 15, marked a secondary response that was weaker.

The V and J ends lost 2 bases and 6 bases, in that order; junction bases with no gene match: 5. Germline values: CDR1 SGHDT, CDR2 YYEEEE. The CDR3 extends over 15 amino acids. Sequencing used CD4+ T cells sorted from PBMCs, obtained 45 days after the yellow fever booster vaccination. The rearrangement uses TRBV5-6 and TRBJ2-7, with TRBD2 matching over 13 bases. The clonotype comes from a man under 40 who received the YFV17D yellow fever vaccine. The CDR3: CASSFRRLAGGEQYF. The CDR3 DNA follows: TGTGCCAGCAGCTTCCGACGACTAGCGGGAGGCGAGCAGTACTTC.